These 6 T cell receptor beta chains were sequenced from one sample in a study of Graves' ophthalmopathy and Graves' hyperthyroidism. The TCR beta CDR3 regions underwent amplification from RNA transcripts. HTBI primers primed a first-round RT-PCR, and a second-round multiplex PCR followed. TCRdb reprocessed the multiplex PCR reads via MiXCR and lists one record per CDR3 protein. The top ten hold less than 55% of the sample, which has 650,000 to 900,000 distinct CDR3 sequences, roughly 40% seen once. Sample: peripheral blood. All receptors derive from an adult man with Graves' ophthalmopathy.

This clonotype was detected only a few times. This CDR3 reads CSVAGVYEQYF. CDR3 nucleotides: TGCAGTGTCGCAGGGGTCTACGAGCAGTACTTC. This chain connects TRBV20-1 to TRBJ2-7, with D possibly being TRBD1 (6 bases). From germline, CDR1 is DFQATT and CDR2 SNEGSKA (reference sequence). V was trimmed by 7 bases and J by 3 bases, leaving 10 bases between them. This CDR3 spans 11 amino acids.

CDR3: CATSRVDRGRYGTEAFF. The DNA for the CDR3 is TGTGCCACCAGCAGGGTGGACAGGGGGAGATATGGCACTGAAGCTTTCTTT. The chain is built from TRBV15 and TRBJ1-1; 10 bases agree with TRBD1. This CDR3 is 17 amino acids long. V lost 3 bases and J lost 4; bases outside the gene matches: 11. CDR1 is LNHNV and CDR2 is YYDKDF in the germline V gene (reference sequence).

This clonotype showed up many times. The chain combines TRBV11-2 with TRBJ1-4, with TRBD1 as a possible D gene (5 bases). The V gene's germline CDR1 is SGHAT and CDR2 FQNNGV. The CDR3 is 12 amino acids. The V end lost 1 base, the J end lost 15 bases, and 12 bases lay between the germline ends. CDR3 nucleotide sequence: TGTGCCAGCAGCTTAGCCGGGACGGGGTTGTTTTTT. It translates to CASSLAGTGLFF.

This clonotype occurred many times. The chain has TRBV7-9 and TRBJ2-2; D call uncertain. The CDR3 contains 13 residues. The V gene's germline CDR1 is SEHNR and CDR2 FQNEAQ (reference sequence). Trimming removed 5 bases at V and 6 bases at J, with 10 bases between. The CDR3 here is CASSPGPAGELFF. Here the CDR3 DNA reads TGTGCCAGCAGCCCCGGGCCGGCCGGGGAGCTGTTTTTT. Full variable domain (missing parts from reference TRBV7-9 and TRBJ2-2): DTGVSQNPRHKITKRGQNVTFRCDPISEHNRLYWYRQTLGQGPEFLTYFQNEAQLEKSRLLSDRFSAERPKGSFSTLEIQRTEQGDSAMYLCASSPGPAGELFFGEGSRLTVL.

This clonotype was observed many times. In DNA, the CDR3 is TGCAGCGTCCTTAAGCGGGGCTACGAGCAGTACTTC. This gives the protein CSVLKRGYEQYF. The gene calls are TRBV29-1 and TRBJ2-7; 7 positions match TRBD2. CDR1 is SQVTM and CDR2 is ANQGSEA in the germline V gene. The CDR3 extends over 12 amino acids. V gave up 6 bases and J gave up 3 bases; unmatched junction bases: 5.

A few counts support this clonotype. The chain employs TRBV7-2 and TRBJ2-7; tentatively, D is TRBD2 (5 bases). Germline CDR1 is SGHTA and CDR2 is FQGNSA. The CDR3 has 14 amino acids. Between the trimmed V and J ends, which lost 6 bases and 2 bases, there was a span of 14 bases. CDR3 DNA sequence: TGTGCCAGCAGATCCCCGGGGAGTACCTACGAGCAGTACTTC. It is translated as CASRSPGSTYEQYF.